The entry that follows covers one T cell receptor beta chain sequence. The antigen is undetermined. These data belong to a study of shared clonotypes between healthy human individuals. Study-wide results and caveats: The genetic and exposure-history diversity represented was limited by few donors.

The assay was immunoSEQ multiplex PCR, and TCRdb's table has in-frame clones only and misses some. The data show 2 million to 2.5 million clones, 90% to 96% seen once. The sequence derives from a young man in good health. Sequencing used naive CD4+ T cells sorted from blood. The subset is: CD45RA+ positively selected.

The CDR3 DNA reads as TGTGCCAGCAGGGGACGAGGGGGTACTGGGCATGAGCAGTTCTTC. It translates to CASRGRGGTGHEQFF. The rearrangement joins TRBV2 to TRBJ2-1; D is possibly TRBD1 (6 bases). The germline V and J ends were trimmed by 6 bases and 8 bases, with 20 bases remaining between them. The CDR3 totals 15 residues. CDR1 SNHLY and CDR2 FYNNEI come from the germline V gene. The variable domain in full, with the rest retrieved from reference TRBV2 and TRBJ2-1, is EPEVTQTPSHQVTQMGQEVILRCVPISNHLYFYWYRQILGQKVEFLVSFYNNEISEKSEIFDDQFSVERPDGSNFTLKIRSTKLEDSAMYFCASRGRGGTGHEQFFGPGTRLTVL.